Below, 32 T cell receptor beta chains from the same sample are listed, as sequenced in a study of response to subunit inactivated influenza vaccine. TCRdb processed the RT-PCR reads anew with MiXCR; each CDR3 protein has one entry. The table records around 850,000 distinct CDR3 sequences, about 18% of them present only once. The source was PBMCs from blood, collected roughly 5 days after vaccination. The source of these receptors is a man aged 45-65 years who received an inactivated influenza vaccine.

This clonotype was detected a few times. The J gene is TRBJ1-3, the V gene TRBV6-5; D not certain. Trimming took off 8 bases at V and 7 bases at J, with 9 bases between the two ends. Germline V lookup: CDR1 MNHEY, CDR2 SVGAGI. CDR3 size: 11 residues. Here the CDR3 DNA reads TGTGCCAGCTCCTTCGCGAACACCATATATTTT. Its protein is CASSFANTIYF.

This clonotype showed up just a few times. The CDR3 DNA reads TGCAGTGCTAGATATATGGGGGAGACCCAGTACTTC. This gives the protein CSARYMGETQYF. This chain links TRBV20-1 with TRBJ2-5, with D uncertain. Germline CDR1 DFQATT, CDR2 SNEGSKA (reference sequence). The CDR3 is 12 residues long. Trimming took 2 bases from V and 5 from J, leaving 9 bases between them.

J is TRBJ2-3 and V is TRBV20-1; TRBD2 aligns across 14 bases. The CDR3 has 15 amino acids. In germline, CDR1 is DFQATT, CDR2 SNEGSKA (reference sequence). V lost 3 bases, J lost 5 bases, and 4 bases stayed unmatched. The CDR3 is CSARGGLAGGDTQYF. The CDR3 bases are TGCAGTGCTAGGGGCGGACTAGCGGGAGGAGATACGCAGTATTTT.

This clonotype has more than one count but fewer than ten. The CDR3 DNA sequence: TGTGCCAGCAGCTTTCATCAGGGGGATGGCACTGAAGCTTTCTTT. Translating gives CASSFHQGDGTEAFF. V usage is TRBV7-9 and J usage is TRBJ1-1; 7 nucleotides align to TRBD1. The V gene's germline CDR1 is SEHNR and CDR2 FQNEAQ (reference sequence). This CDR3 spans 15 amino acids. V trimming: 3 bases; J trimming: 4 bases; junction bases outside the gene matches: 8.

The V and J genes are TRBV20-1 and TRBJ1-5, with 7 nucleotides matching TRBD1. V was pared by 5 bases and J by 5 bases, with 6 bases of the junction left unmatched. This CDR3 spans 13 amino acids. From germline, CDR1 is DFQATT and CDR2 SNEGSKA (reference sequence). For the CDR3, the DNA is TGCAGTGCTCCGGACAGGAAGGATCAGCCCCAGCATTTT. This gives the protein CSAPDRKDQPQHF.

This clonotype was seen only once. V gene TRBV25-1 combines with J gene TRBJ1-6; the D gene is possibly TRBD1 (5 bases). Germline lookup yields CDR1 MGHDK and CDR2 SYGVNS. The CDR3 is 14 amino acids. Trimming removed 4 bases at V and 3 bases at J, with 7 bases between. The CDR3 DNA is TGTGCCAGCAGTGCAGGACACTATAATTCACCCCTCCACTTT. This translates into CASSAGHYNSPLHF. Using reference TRBV25-1 and TRBJ1-6 for the parts outside the CDR3, the full variable domain is EADIYQTPRYLVIGTGKKITLECSQTMGHDKMYWYQQDPGMELHLIHYSYGVNSTEKGDLSSESTVSRIRTEHFPLTLESARPSHTSQYLCASSAGHYNSPLHFGNGTRLTVT.

V usage is TRBV7-6 and J usage is TRBJ2-7; the D is unclear. Per germline, CDR1 SGHVS and CDR2 FNYEAQ. CDR3 length: 14 amino acids. V lost 5 bases and J lost 2, with 13 bases in between. CDR3: CASSPEIGPYEQYF. CDR3 bases: TGTGCCAGCAGCCCTGAGATAGGTCCCTACGAGCAGTACTTC.

This chain uses TRBV7-2 with TRBJ2-1, with D maybe TRBD1 (5 bases). This CDR3 has 12 amino acids. Trimming cost V 5 bases and J 8 bases, with 10 bases left between them. Germline CDR1 SGHTA, CDR2 FQGNSA. The CDR3 loop is CASSRQSDEQFF. CDR3 DNA sequence: TGTGCCAGCAGCAGACAGTCCGATGAGCAGTTCTTC.

The rearrangement links TRBV15 to TRBJ2-1; 10 bases line up with TRBD1. This CDR3 has 15 amino acids. The V segment lost 5 bases and the J segment 6 bases; nucleotides outside the gene matches: 7. Germline V gives CDR1 LNHNV, CDR2 YYDKDF (reference sequence). The CDR3 is CATSERQGAGNEQFF. The CDR3 coding sequence is TGTGCCACCAGCGAAAGACAGGGGGCTGGCAATGAGCAGTTCTTC.

This clonotype has just a few counts. The chain carries TRBV9 and TRBJ2-7; D is ambiguous. The CDR3 runs 14 residues. Per the germline V gene, CDR1 is SGDLS and CDR2 is YYNGEE. The V gene lost 4 bases and the J gene lost 4 bases, with 15 bases spanning the gap. CDR3 nucleotides: TGTGCCAGCAGCCCCTCCCACTCTTGGTACGAGCAGTACTTC. It translates to CASSPSHSWYEQYF.

The table lists this clonotype with a few counts. The chain combines TRBV7-2 with TRBJ1-6; D is uncertain. Trimming pared 5 bases from V and 15 bases from J, leaving 17 bases between. This CDR3 has 13 residues. The V gene's germline CDR1 is SGHTA and CDR2 FQGNSA. The CDR3 sequence: CASSRSTDLGLHF. Written as DNA, the CDR3 is TGTGCCAGCAGCCGATCCACGGACCTGGGCCTCCACTTT.

The rearrangement joins TRBV29-1 to TRBJ2-1, with TRBD2 identical over 7 bases. The CDR3 consists of 13 residues. Germline values: CDR1 SQVTM, CDR2 ANQGSEA. Losses at the gene ends were 7 bases for V and 6 bases for J; bases not matched to a gene: 9. The CDR3 region is CSGRDYGLNEQFF. In nucleotides, the CDR3 is TGCAGCGGAAGGGACTACGGACTCAATGAGCAGTTCTTC.

This rearrangement joins TRBV5-6 to TRBJ2-7; 10 positions agree with TRBD2. CDR1 SGHDT and CDR2 YYEEEE come from the germline V gene. The length of the CDR3 is 15 residues. V was clipped by 1 base and J by 2 bases; unmatched bases: 3. The CDR3 DNA follows: TGTGCCAGCAGCTTGAGACTAGCGGGTGCCTACGAGCAGTACTTC. Translation gives CASSLRLAGAYEQYF.

The chain uses TRBV7-2 and TRBJ2-1, with D possibly being TRBD1 (5 bases). The CDR3 is 15 amino acids. Germline V lookup: CDR1 SGHTA, CDR2 FQGNSA. V was clipped by 1 base and J by 9 bases, with 16 bases between them. CDR3 coding DNA: TGTGCCAGCAGCTTAGTGGGCAGGGTGGGTACTGAGCAGTTCTTC. Amino acid sequence: CASSLVGRVGTEQFF.

This clonotype was picked up many times. The chain links TRBV5-4 to TRBJ1-1; D is ambiguous. Germline CDR1 and CDR2: SGHNT and YYREEE (reference sequence). The CDR3 extends over 14 amino acids. V lost 0 bases, J lost 2 bases, and 8 bases lay in between. CDR3 nucleotide sequence: TGTGCCAGCAGCTTGGCTAGGGCCAACACTGAAGCTTTCTTT. Its translation: CASSLARANTEAFF.

The chain is built from TRBV29-1 and TRBJ1-1; unclear D gene. Trimming took off 4 bases at V and 1 base at J, with 10 bases between the two ends. This CDR3 spans 13 amino acids. The germline gives CDR1 SQVTM, CDR2 ANQGSEA. The CDR3 DNA follows: TGCAGCGTTGGTCACCTGGGGAACACTGAAGCTTTCTTT. It codes for CSVGHLGNTEAFF.

This clonotype was detected many times. V is TRBV29-1 and J is TRBJ2-7; TRBD1 is a possible D gene (6 bases). The germline V and J ends were trimmed by 7 bases and 2 bases, with 12 bases remaining between them. Germline V CDR1 and CDR2: SQVTM, ANQGSEA. This CDR3 contains 12 residues. The CDR3 loop reads CSAQGFTYEQYF. The CDR3 DNA follows: TGCAGCGCTCAGGGGTTTACCTACGAGCAGTACTTC.

Only a few counts were recorded for this clonotype. The chain combines TRBV20-1 with TRBJ2-2; 9 nucleotides line up with TRBD1. The germline V gene encodes CDR1 DFQATT and CDR2 SNEGSKA (reference sequence). The V gene end was trimmed by 5 bases and the J gene end by 7 bases; junction bases not matched to a gene: 11. This CDR3 region has 15 residues. DNA for the CDR3: TGCAGTGCTTCGACCCCGACAGGGGGGAACGGGGAGCTGTTTTTT. Translation gives CSASTPTGGNGELFF.

The chain recombines TRBV9 with TRBJ2-7; no definite D call. V lost 3 bases to trimming and J lost 6 bases, with 10 bases between them. Looked up from germline, CDR1 is SGDLS and CDR2 is YYNGEE. The length of the CDR3 is 12 residues. The CDR3 nucleotides read TGTGCCAGCAGCGGCTTAACGGGCGAGCAGTACTTC. Its translation: CASSGLTGEQYF.

There are a few counts of this clonotype. The V call is TRBV7-3, the J call TRBJ2-4, with a tentative D call TRBD2 (7 bases). Deletions cut 6 bases from V and 5 bases from J, with 11 bases between. This CDR3 is 13 amino acids long. Germline CDR1 SGHTA, CDR2 FQGTGA. This CDR3 is CASSGGAENIQYF. CDR3 in DNA: TGTGCCAGCAGTGGGGGGGCAGAAAACATTCAGTACTTC.

CDR3 sequence: CASSQANRVDGELFF. The CDR3 DNA sequence: TGCGCCAGCAGCCAAGCCAACAGGGTAGACGGGGAGCTGTTTTTT. This chain joins TRBV4-1 and TRBJ2-2; a possible D gene is TRBD1 (6 bases). The CDR3 is made up of 15 amino acids. The germline V gene has CDR1 MGHRA and CDR2 YSYEKL. V lost 1 base, J lost 7 bases, and 13 bases lay in between.

The chain combines TRBV6-2 or TRBV6-3 with TRBJ2-1, with D perhaps TRBD2 (6 bases). Per the germline V gene, CDR1 is MNHEY and CDR2 is SVGEGT. The V end was cut by 5 bases, the J end by 9 bases, with 11 bases between. This CDR3 has 12 amino acids. Written as DNA, the CDR3 is TGTGCCAGCAGTCGATCGGGAGTTGAGCAGTTCTTC. Translated, it gives CASSRSGVEQFF.

This clonotype was seen a few times. V gene TRBV6-1 combines with J gene TRBJ2-1; a possible D gene is TRBD2 (6 bases). In germline, CDR1 is MNHNS, CDR2 SASEGT. The ends were cut back, 9 bases at V and 10 bases at J, with 19 bases in the middle. The CDR3 contains 13 residues. This CDR3 is CASAGLPPAEQFF. Written as DNA, the CDR3 is TGTGCCAGTGCGGGATTACCCCCCGCGGAGCAGTTCTTC.

Only a few counts were recorded for this clonotype. The chain has TRBV11-2 and TRBJ1-2, with TRBD1 as a possible D gene (5 bases). CDR1 is SGHAT and CDR2 is FQNNGV in the germline V gene. This CDR3 spans 14 amino acids. V was trimmed by 6 bases and J by 8 bases, leaving 19 bases between them. The CDR3 reads CASRTLTGPGGYTF. The CDR3 bases are TGTGCCAGCAGAACCCTCACAGGTCCGGGGGGCTACACCTTC.

In its sample, this clonotype was seen a few times. This chain joins TRBV25-1 and TRBJ2-5, with D uncertain. Germline CDR1 reads MGHDK; CDR2 reads SYGVNS. Trimming shortened V by 0 bases and J by 7 bases, and 12 bases separated the two germline ends. The CDR3 loop spans 14 amino acids. CDR3 DNA sequence: TGTGCCAGCAGTGAATATTCTGATGTTGGGACCCAGTACTTC. The encoded protein is CASSEYSDVGTQYF.

This clonotype was recorded a few times. The chain recombines TRBV7-2 with TRBJ2-3; D uncertain. Germline V gives CDR1 SGHTA, CDR2 FQGNSA. V lost 1 base and J 1 base, leaving 9 bases between the germline ends. The CDR3 has 15 residues. The DNA for the CDR3 is TGTGCCAGCAGCTTAGGGACCCTTGGCACAGATACGCAGTATTTT. It translates to CASSLGTLGTDTQYF.

For the CDR3, the DNA is TGCAGCGGGAAGGGGTACTCCTACAATGAGCAGTTCTTC. Protein sequence: CSGKGYSYNEQFF. This chain connects TRBV29-1 to TRBJ2-1; the D gene is possibly TRBD1 (5 bases). Trimming removed 7 bases from V and 0 bases from J, with 10 bases in between. In germline, CDR1 is SQVTM, CDR2 ANQGSEA. This CDR3 has 13 amino acids.

With respect to this clonotype: The junction departs from germline at one end; a sequencing error may be responsible. V gene TRBV7-9 combines with J gene TRBJ2-7; tentatively, D is TRBD2 (6 bases). The CDR3 length is 15 residues. Germline CDR1 is SEHNR and CDR2 is FQNEAQ (reference sequence). CDR3 amino acids: CATSRDAGFSYEQYF. CDR3 DNA sequence: TGTGCCACCAGCCGGGATGCGGGATTTTCCTACGAGCAGTACTTC.

This clonotype appeared a few times. This chain uses TRBV7-2 with TRBJ2-5, with D possibly being TRBD2 (5 bases). CDR3 size: 14 residues. The V gene lost 1 base and the J gene lost 6 bases, with 12 bases spanning the gap. The V gene's germline CDR1 is SGHTA and CDR2 FQGNSA. CDR3 nucleotides: TGTGCCAGCAGCTTAGAGGCTGGGGAGAAGACCCAGTACTTC. It translates to CASSLEAGEKTQYF.

The chain is built from TRBV3-1 and TRBJ2-3; maybe TRBD1 (6 bases). V was cut by 4 bases and J by 1 base, with 9 bases left in between. CDR1 and CDR2 from the germline V gene are LGHDT and YNNKEL (reference sequence). CDR3 length equals 14 residues. The CDR3 nucleotides are TGTGCCAGCAGCCGCTCAGGGGGCACAGATACGCAGTATTTT. This codes for CASSRSGGTDTQYF.

This clonotype was counted many times. The chain is built from TRBV29-1 and TRBJ1-2; TRBD1 is a possible D gene (6 bases). The V gene's germline CDR1 is SQVTM and CDR2 ANQGSEA. V gave up 3 bases and J gave up 7 bases, with 21 bases separating them. This CDR3 region has 15 residues. CDR3 amino acids: CSVEIRPGDSSGYTF. DNA for the CDR3: TGCAGCGTTGAGATAAGACCAGGGGACTCTAGTGGCTACACCTTC.

This chain joins TRBV6-1 and TRBJ1-2; tentatively, D is TRBD1 (6 bases). Germline-derived CDR1 and CDR2 are MNHNS and SASEGT. The length of the CDR3 is 14 residues. V was shortened by 6 bases and J by 7 bases, with 18 bases between the two germline ends. The CDR3 region has the DNA TGTGCCAGCAGACTCCGGGGGGCGAAGGCTGGCTACACCTTC. It is translated as CASRLRGAKAGYTF.